The entry that follows covers one T cell receptor beta chain sequence. Its antigen is unknown. Base quality data are lacking; no much larger clone is found one base away. This entry belongs to a study of blood T cell repertoires in COVID-19 (dated by TCRdb to the early 2020s). Context from the whole study: Collaborator samples came from the United States, Italy and Spain and covered acute and convalescent phases of COVID-19. The prospective study material was composed of cDNA or gDNA derived from T cells, B-cell-depleted T cells, or PBMCs. Deeply sampled blood TCRbeta repertoires from subjects exposed to, actively infected with, or recovered from COVID-19 were included in the dataset. The repertoires were made available in a free public database intended to serve as a resource for research on the immune response to SARS-CoV-2. The samples were drawn from the first 160 participants of the ongoing ImmuneRACE study and from roughly 1,300 subjects provided by 6 global collaborators. The sample metadata nearly always contained a de-identified subject ID, COVID-19 status, age in years and sex. HLA class I and class II types, where available, came from metadata supplied by the sample provider rather than from assay-based typing.

The immunoSEQ Assay, a bias-controlled multiplex PCR, was used to amplify TCRbeta CDR3 regions from genomic DNA. The source study handled its data this way. The number of nucleated cells in each sample was estimated by amplification of reference gene primers within the assay. To quantify the absolute abundance of each unique TCRbeta CDR3 rearrangement, sequence reads were collapsed and filtered. For each sample, productive Simpson clonality was calculated as the square root of Simpson's diversity index across productive rearrangements. The immuneACCESS repertoire file appears here via TCRdb, limited to in-frame rearrangements. These files lack a portion of the clones; in checked studies, under half of the deficit traces to unresolved V genes, and the cause of the others is not known. From that table come the V and J calls and clone size; the DNA was used to work out D and trimming. This sample holds 45,000 to 70,000 clones; roughly four fifths were observed only once. Clones ranked in the top ten supply 8.2% of the sample.

Overall results and qualifications from the work: The amount of clinical and demographic metadata varied by source and participant and was provided uncurated.

Collaborating institutions collected whole blood in K2EDTA tubes following their own protocols. For TCRbeta analysis, collaborators shipped samples as frozen whole blood, isolated PBMCs, or DNA extracted from either of those sample types. The CDR3 has 15 amino acids, counting the end cysteine and phenylalanine. Only CDR3 DNA is held: 45 bases, read in frame from base 1. From the germline V gene, CDR1 is SNHLY and CDR2 is FYNNEI. Ends trimmed: V by 3 bases, J by 3 bases; bases unmatched to a gene: 6. The sample was peripheral blood. Here the chain combines TRBV2 and TRBJ1-2, and TRBD1 matches 8 of the central bases. This TCR derives from a woman of 80 years or more with acute or convalescent COVID-19. DNA sequence: TGTGCCAGCAGTGATAATGAGGACAGGGACTATGGCTACACCTTC. Its protein reads: CASSDNEDRDYGYTF. Extended through the reference TRBV2 and TRBJ1-2 proteins, this CDR3 yields the full variable domain: EPEVTQTPSHQVTQMGQEVILRCVPISNHLYFYWYRQILGQKVEFLVSFYNNEISEKSEIFDDQFSVERPDGSNFTLKIRSTKLEDSAMYFCASSDNEDRDYGYTFGSGTRLTVV.